This TCR beta chain derives from a study of T cells after yellow fever vaccination. With respect to this clonotype: Antigen: not known.

In making TCR cDNA, 5'RACE template switching added a universal primer site and UMIs to it. TCRdb used MiXCR to reprocess the 5' RACE reads, holding one entry per CDR3 protein. The sample lists about 510,000 distinct CDR3 sequences, roughly a fifth occurring once. Study conclusions and caveats: Peaking faster, on day 5 versus 15, the secondary response was nonetheless weaker. It was a small share of clonotypes that appeared in both CD4 and CD8 compartments.

This CDR3 comprises 14 residues. V lost 10 bases, J lost 4 bases, and 7 bases stayed unmatched. Germline V gene lookup returns CDR1 SNHLY and CDR2 FYNNEI. Here the sequenced sample was PBMCs, taken about 20 days after the first yellow fever vaccination. The receptor was isolated from a man younger than 30 who received the YFV17D yellow fever vaccine. The chain joins TRBV2 to TRBJ2-3; 11 nucleotides line up with TRBD2. The CDR3 protein is CATASGGRADTQYF. As DNA, the CDR3 is TGTGCCACCGCTAGCGGGGGGCGGGCAGATACGCAGTATTTT.